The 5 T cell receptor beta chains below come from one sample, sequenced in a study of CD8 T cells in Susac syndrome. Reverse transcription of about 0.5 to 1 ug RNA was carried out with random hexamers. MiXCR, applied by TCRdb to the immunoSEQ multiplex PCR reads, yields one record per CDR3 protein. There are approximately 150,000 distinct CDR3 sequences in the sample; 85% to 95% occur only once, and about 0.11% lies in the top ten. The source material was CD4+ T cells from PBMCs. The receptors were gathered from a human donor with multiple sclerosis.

The CDR3 sequence is CASSLLTGRSTGELFF. Written as DNA, the CDR3 is TGTGCCAGCAGCTTGCTGACAGGAAGGTCGACCGGGGAGCTGTTTTTT. The chain has TRBV11-2 and TRBJ2-2, with D perhaps matching TRBD1 (6 bases). Germline V gives CDR1 SGHAT, CDR2 FQNNGV. This CDR3 spans 16 amino acids. V lost 3 bases and J 5 bases, leaving 16 bases between the germline ends.

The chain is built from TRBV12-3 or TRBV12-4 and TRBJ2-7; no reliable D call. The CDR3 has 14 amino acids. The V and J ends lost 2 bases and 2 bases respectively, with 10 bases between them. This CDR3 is CASSLSQAPYEQYF. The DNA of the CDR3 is TGTGCCAGCAGTTTATCCCAGGCCCCCTACGAGCAGTACTTC.

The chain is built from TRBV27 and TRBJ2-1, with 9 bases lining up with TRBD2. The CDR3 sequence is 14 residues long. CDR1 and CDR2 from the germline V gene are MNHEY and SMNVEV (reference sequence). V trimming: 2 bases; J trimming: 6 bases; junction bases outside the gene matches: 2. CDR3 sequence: CASSLVRGGNEQFF. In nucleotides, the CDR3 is TGTGCCAGCAGTTTAGTGCGGGGGGGCAATGAGCAGTTCTTC.

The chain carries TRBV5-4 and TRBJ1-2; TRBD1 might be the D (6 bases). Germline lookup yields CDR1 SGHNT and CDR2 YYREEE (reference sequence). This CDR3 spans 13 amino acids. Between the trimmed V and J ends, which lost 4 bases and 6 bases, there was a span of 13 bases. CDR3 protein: CASSTEQGHGYTF. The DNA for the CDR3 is TGTGCCAGCAGCACCGAACAGGGTCATGGCTACACCTTC. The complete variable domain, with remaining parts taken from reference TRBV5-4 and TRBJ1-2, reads ETGVTQSPTHLIKTRGQQVTLRCSSQSGHNTVSWYQQALGQGPQFIFQYYREEENGRGNFPPRFSGLQFPNYSSELNVNALELDDSALYLCASSTEQGHGYTFGSGTRLTVV.

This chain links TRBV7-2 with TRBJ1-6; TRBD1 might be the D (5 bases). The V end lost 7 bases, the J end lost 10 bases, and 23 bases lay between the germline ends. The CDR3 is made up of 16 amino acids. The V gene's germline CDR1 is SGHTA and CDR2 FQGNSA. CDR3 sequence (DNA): TGTGCCAGCACCCTAAACGGGGCGTCAGGGAGGTCACCCCTCCACTTT. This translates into CASTLNGASGRSPLHF.